A single sample gave rise to the 10 T cell receptor beta chains below, sequenced in a study of blood T cells in healthy people across ages. PCR was performed a second time for roughly 7 to 11 cycles using a sample-barcoded 5' primer and a J-beta primer mix. TCRdb re-called the 5' RACE reads through MiXCR, storing one row per CDR3 protein. The sample holds about 690,000 distinct CDR3 sequences, around two fifths seen once. The sequencing input was blood. The source is a man older than 75 in good health.

The chain carries TRBV27 and TRBJ2-3; TRBD1 or TRBD2 may be the D gene (5 bases each). The CDR3 is 16 amino acids. Germline V gene data show CDR1 as MNHEY and CDR2 as SMNVEV (reference sequence). V was cut by 2 bases and J by 2 bases, with 14 bases left in between. The CDR3 region has the DNA TGTGCCAGCAGTTTAATATCAGGGAGCTACACAGATACGCAGTATTTT. This codes for CASSLISGSYTDTQYF.

V and J are TRBV3-1 and TRBJ2-1, with 9 bases that match TRBD2. The V and J ends lost 0 bases and 1 base, in that order; junction bases with no gene match: 4. CDR3 size: 17 residues. CDR1 is LGHDT, CDR2 YNNKEL, per germline (reference sequence). CDR3 bases: TGTGCCAGCAGCCAAGATAAGACTAGCGGTTCCTACAATGAGCAGTTCTTC. As protein: CASSQDKTSGSYNEQFF.

To note about this clonotype: The junction and the germline gene differ at one end; a read error may be behind it. The genes are TRBV3-1 and TRBJ2-1; D unresolved. Germline CDR1 reads LGHDT; CDR2 reads YNNKEL (reference sequence). This CDR3 comprises 14 residues. CDR3 protein: CASTTTPRSNGQFF. In DNA, the CDR3 is TGTGCCAGCACCACCACGCCTAGGAGCAATGGGCAGTTCTTC.

The chain carries TRBV2 and TRBJ2-6; D gene uncertain. V was cut by 7 bases and J by 2 bases, with 12 bases left in between. The length of the CDR3 is 15 residues. The germline V gene encodes CDR1 SNHLY and CDR2 FYNNEI. The DNA for the CDR3 is TGTGCCAGCACCGAAAGACTGACTGGGGCCAACGTCCTGACTTTC. It codes for CASTERLTGANVLTF.

V gene TRBV7-9 combines with J gene TRBJ1-1; TRBD1 aligns across 10 bases. The CDR3 contains 17 residues. Germline CDR1 is SEHNR and CDR2 is FQNEAQ (reference sequence). Germline trimming cut 1 base from V and 1 base from J; bases unmatched to any gene: 6. CDR3 in amino acids: CASSLERRDRGNTEAFF. The CDR3 DNA reads TGTGCCAGCAGCTTAGAGAGGCGGGACAGGGGGAACACTGAAGCTTTCTTT.

This clonotype showed up many times. J is TRBJ2-1 and V is TRBV15; D not resolved. The J call may be faulty, since TRBJ2-7 better matches the DNA end. The germline V gene has CDR1 LNHNV and CDR2 YYDKDF (reference sequence). This CDR3 is 15 amino acids long. Here the CDR3 DNA reads TGTGCCACCAGCGACTCGGTTAAGTCCTACAATGAGCAGTACTTC. This translates into CATSDSVKSYNEQYF.

The chain links TRBV20-1 to TRBJ2-1; 9 bases map to TRBD2. Per the germline V gene, CDR1 is DFQATT and CDR2 is SNEGSKA (reference sequence). V shed 0 bases and J 8 bases; nucleotides not matched to a gene: 14. This CDR3 contains 17 residues. CDR3 sequence reads: CSARDSLAGIGFDEQFF. The CDR3 bases are TGCAGTGCTAGAGATTCCCTAGCGGGGATCGGTTTCGATGAGCAGTTCTTC.

This clonotype turned up a few times. The rearrangement links TRBV6-5 to TRBJ2-6; D unclear. V was cut by 4 bases and J by 0 bases, with 10 bases left in between. The CDR3 sequence is 16 residues long. Germline CDR1 reads MNHEY; CDR2 reads SVGAGI. The CDR3 sequence: CASSFGRNSGANVLTF. In DNA, the CDR3 is TGTGCCAGCAGTTTCGGACGGAACTCTGGGGCCAACGTCCTGACTTTC.

The chain is built from TRBV12-3 or TRBV12-4 and TRBJ1-1, with TRBD1 identical over 7 bases. The CDR3 is 14 residues long. Unmatched junction bases numbered 8, after V lost 5 bases and J lost 5 bases. This CDR3 reads CASSGTGVGTEAFF. The CDR3 coding sequence is TGTGCCAGCAGTGGTACAGGGGTTGGTACTGAAGCTTTCTTT.

This clonotype was counted many times. The chain employs TRBV5-1 and TRBJ2-1, with D possibly being TRBD1 or TRBD2 (5 bases each). The CDR3 has 13 residues. Trimming shortened V by 9 bases and J by 6 bases, and 16 bases separated the two germline ends. CDR1 is SGHRS, CDR2 YFSETQ, per germline. The CDR3 spells CATSAEGFNEQFF. The DNA of the CDR3 is TGCGCCACCTCGGCCGAGGGGTTCAATGAGCAGTTCTTC.